The 3 T cell receptor beta chains reported below all come from one sample, sequenced in a study of T cell responses to AZD1222 COVID-19 vaccine (dated by TCRdb to the early 2020s). Library preparation employed the immunoSEQ multiplex PCR assay. TCRdb stores this immuneACCESS table with in-frame sequences only. Part of the clones is absent; in the studies checked, under half of the shortfall reflects unresolved V genes, and no reason is known for the rest. The sample includes some 200,000 clones, with around 90% observed a single time. The top ten hold 0.95% to 1% of the sample. The meaning of the sample's time point label: baseline before first vaccination. The starting material was peripheral blood, obtained on day 0 of AZD1222 vaccination. Receptors originate from an adult in good health.

J is TRBJ1-4 and V is TRBV6-5, with a tentative D call TRBD1 (6 bases). Germline CDR1 MNHEY, CDR2 SVGAGI. The CDR3 totals 15 residues. The germline V and J ends were trimmed by 0 bases and 9 bases, with 14 bases remaining between them. In DNA form, the CDR3 reads TGTGCCAGCAGTTACTCGAGCCAGGGGTACAAAAAACTGTTTTTT. Translated, it gives CASSYSSQGYKKLFF.

CDR3 protein: CASSPWGEGNQPQHF. The CDR3 DNA reads TGTGCCAGCAGTCCCTGGGGGGAGGGCAATCAGCCCCAGCATTTT. The J gene is TRBJ1-5, the V gene TRBV27; the D gene is possibly TRBD1 (5 bases). This CDR3 contains 15 residues. CDR1 is MNHEY, CDR2 SMNVEV, per germline (reference sequence). V dropped 5 bases and J dropped 2 bases, with 13 bases sitting between them.

The chain's CDR3 is CASSIWGRVKKNIQYF. CDR3 nucleotide sequence: TGTGCCAGTAGTATTTGGGGCCGCGTCAAAAAAAACATTCAGTACTTC. This chain uses TRBV19 with TRBJ2-4; a weak D match, TRBD1 (5 bases). Germline V gene sequence: CDR1 LNHDA, CDR2 SQIVND (reference sequence). The CDR3 runs 16 residues. Trimming shortened V by 3 bases and J by 4 bases, and 16 bases separated the two germline ends.